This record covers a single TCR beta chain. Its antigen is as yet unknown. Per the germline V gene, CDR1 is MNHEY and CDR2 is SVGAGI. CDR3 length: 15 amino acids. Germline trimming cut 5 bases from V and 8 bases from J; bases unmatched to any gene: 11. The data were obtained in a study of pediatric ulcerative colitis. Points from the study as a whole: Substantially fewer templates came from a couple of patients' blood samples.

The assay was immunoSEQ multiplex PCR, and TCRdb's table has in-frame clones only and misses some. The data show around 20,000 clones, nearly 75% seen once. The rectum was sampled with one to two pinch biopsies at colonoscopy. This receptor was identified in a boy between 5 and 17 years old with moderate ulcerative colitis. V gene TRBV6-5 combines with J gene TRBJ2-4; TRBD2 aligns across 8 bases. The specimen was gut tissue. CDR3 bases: TGTGCCAGCAGTCGCCAAGCGGGAGTAAGCCACATTCAGTACTTC. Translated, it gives CASSRQAGVSHIQYF.